These 30 T cell receptor beta chains originate from one sample sequenced in a study of shared clonotypes between healthy human individuals. Some clones are missing from TCRdb's copy, which holds only in-frame ones; the method was immunoSEQ multiplex PCR. The sample lists 650,000 to 700,000 clones; less than 95% were seen once. Sequences were obtained from memory CD8+ T cells from PBMCs. The subset here: CD45RO+ cells pooled with CCR7-negative TemRA cells. These receptors were obtained from a man between 18 and 29 years old in good health. Some clones in this sample may be carry-over from other donors' samples.

The CDR3 protein is CASGGPQPQHF. Here the CDR3 DNA reads TGTGCCAGCGGGGGTCCGCAGCCCCAGCATTTT. The chain is built from TRBV2 and TRBJ1-5, with D possibly TRBD1 on 5 matching bases. V was clipped by 8 bases and J by 7 bases, with 9 bases between them. Germline CDR1 reads SNHLY; CDR2 reads FYNNEI. This CDR3 is 11 amino acids long.

The chain employs TRBV9 and TRBJ1-5; possibly TRBD1 for D (5 bases). There are 13 residues in the CDR3. V lost 0 bases, J lost 5 bases, and 6 bases lay in between. From germline, CDR1 is SGDLS and CDR2 YYNGEE. The CDR3 loop reads CASSVGRDQPQHF. The CDR3, as DNA: TGTGCCAGCAGCGTAGGCAGGGATCAGCCCCAGCATTTT.

Turning to this clone: Different DNA sequences within this sample yield the same CDR3. J is TRBJ2-5 and V is TRBV4-1; D is uncertain. The germline V gene has CDR1 MGHRA and CDR2 YSYEKL. Trimming shortened V by 4 bases and J by 4 bases, and 7 bases separated the two germline ends. The length of the CDR3 is 12 residues. The CDR3 sequence is CASSPRGETQYF. The DNA of the CDR3 is TGCGCCAGCAGCCCGAGAGGAGAGACCCAGTACTTC.

The chain links TRBV5-8 to TRBJ2-1; D call uncertain. The V gene lost 4 bases and the J gene lost 2 bases, with 7 bases spanning the gap. The CDR3 totals 13 residues. Germline-derived CDR1 and CDR2 are SGHTS and YDEGEE. The CDR3: CASSRGTYNEQFF. The CDR3 DNA reads as TGTGCCAGCAGCCGTGGAACCTACAATGAGCAGTTCTTC.

The chain links TRBV7-6 to TRBJ2-3; TRBD2 aligns across 8 bases. Germline trimming cut 5 bases from V and 1 base from J; bases unmatched to any gene: 5. CDR1 SGHVS and CDR2 FNYEAQ come from the germline V gene. The CDR3 loop spans 15 amino acids. In nucleotides, the CDR3 is TGTGCCAGCAGCCTACTAGCGGTACGCACAGATACGCAGTATTTT. This gives the protein CASSLLAVRTDTQYF.

CDR3 in DNA: TGTGCCAGCACCAATTCAGGGCCGCTCGGGGAGCAGTACTTC. As protein: CASTNSGPLGEQYF. The chain is built from TRBV6-5 and TRBJ2-7; a possible D gene is TRBD1 (5 bases). The germline V gene has CDR1 MNHEY and CDR2 SVGAGI. This CDR3 has 14 amino acids. V gave up 7 bases and J gave up 7 bases, with 20 bases separating them.

The chain is built from TRBV11-2 and TRBJ2-3, with D perhaps matching TRBD1 or TRBD2 (5 bases each). With 6 bases removed from V and 2 bases from J, the gap between germline ends came to 15 bases. Looked up from germline, CDR1 is SGHAT and CDR2 is FQNNGV. The CDR3 loop spans 15 amino acids. CDR3 residues: CASSTGTADTDTQYF. In DNA form, the CDR3 reads TGTGCCAGCAGTACCGGGACGGCTGACACAGATACGCAGTATTTT. The full variable domain, with the rest looked up from reference TRBV11-2 and TRBJ2-3, is EAGVAQSPRYKIIEKRQSVAFWCNPISGHATLYWYQQILGQGPKLLIQFQNNGVVDDSQLPKDRFSAERLKGVDSTLKIQPAKLEDSAVYLCASSTGTADTDTQYFGPGTRLTVL.

The gene calls are TRBV4-2 and TRBJ2-3; 10 nucleotides line up with TRBD1. Germline values: CDR1 LGHNA, CDR2 YNFKEQ. V lost 5 bases and J lost 4; bases outside the gene matches: 3. The CDR3 has 14 residues. CDR3 sequence reads: CASSETGGADTQYF. The CDR3 bases are TGTGCCAGCAGCGAGACAGGGGGCGCAGATACGCAGTATTTT.

Remarks on this clone: This specimen includes other DNA sequences encoding the same CDR3. The chain joins TRBV19 to TRBJ1-5; D is unclear. Trimming pared 1 base from V and 2 bases from J, leaving 6 bases between. The CDR3 is 14 amino acids. Germline assignment: CDR1 LNHDA and CDR2 SQIVND (reference sequence). The CDR3 nucleotides read TGTGCCAGTAGTATAGTTCGGGGCAATCAGCCCCAGCATTTT. It is translated as CASSIVRGNQPQHF.

This clone has just one count. A junction boundary mismatches the germline segment, possibly from a read error. The rearrangement uses TRBV7-9 and TRBJ2-2, with TRBD1 matching over 7 bases. This CDR3 is built from 16 residues. Germline V gene data show CDR1 as SEHNR and CDR2 as FQNEAQ (reference sequence). This CDR3 reads CASSPRDSANTGELFF. DNA for the CDR3: TGTGCCAGCAGCCCCCGGGACAGCGCGAACACTGGGGAGCTGTTTTTT.

The chain combines TRBV27 with TRBJ2-2; D remains unclear. The V gene lost 2 bases and the J gene lost 2 bases, with 15 bases spanning the gap. There are 17 residues in the CDR3. The V gene's germline CDR1 is MNHEY and CDR2 SMNVEV (reference sequence). The CDR3 coding sequence is TGTGCCAGCAGTTTAAACCCCAGGCAGACTAACACCGGGGAGCTGTTTTTT. It codes for CASSLNPRQTNTGELFF.

The rearrangement uses TRBV19 and TRBJ1-5, with a possible D match to TRBD1 (6 bases). Trimming left V 3 bases short and J 5 bases short, with 17 bases between. Germline loops: CDR1 LNHDA, CDR2 SQIVND (reference sequence). The CDR3 is made up of 16 amino acids. This chain's CDR3 is CASSMGGALLDQPQHF. The CDR3 DNA reads TGTGCCAGTAGTATGGGGGGCGCCCTCCTAGATCAGCCCCAGCATTTT.

The gene calls are TRBV6-5 and TRBJ2-7; D not resolved. Looked up from germline, CDR1 is MNHEY and CDR2 is SVGAGI. The CDR3 is made up of 12 amino acids. Trimming took 6 bases from V and 4 from J, leaving 10 bases between them. CDR3 in amino acids: CASSPNSYEQYF. For the CDR3, the DNA is TGTGCCAGCAGCCCGAACAGTTACGAGCAGTACTTC.

This sequence joins TRBV4-2 and TRBJ2-1; D perhaps matches TRBD2 (5 bases). CDR1 is LGHNA, CDR2 YNFKEQ, per germline. This CDR3 has 18 residues. Trimming stripped 1 base from V and 6 bases from J, with 22 bases between. CDR3 sequence: CASSQVHDFPAAPNEQFF. The CDR3 nucleotides are TGTGCCAGCAGCCAAGTCCACGATTTTCCAGCGGCCCCCAATGAGCAGTTCTTC.

This chain uses TRBV7-9 with TRBJ2-5; weak D call: TRBD1 (5 bases). Germline V CDR1 and CDR2: SEHNR, FQNEAQ (reference sequence). With 2 bases removed from V and 3 bases from J, the gap between germline ends came to 16 bases. This CDR3 spans 16 amino acids. CDR3 coding DNA: TGTGCCAGCAGCTTAATTATCGTCAGGGTCGAAGAGACCCAGTACTTC. This sequence encodes CASSLIIVRVEETQYF.

The chain links TRBV5-4 to TRBJ2-7, with 9 bases aligning to TRBD2. Per germline, CDR1 SGHNT and CDR2 YYREEE (reference sequence). J was trimmed by 3 bases and V by 3 bases; bases with no gene match: 13. This CDR3 is built from 17 residues. The CDR3 DNA is TGTGCCAGCAGCTGGAGCCCCTCCATAGCGGGAGACTACGAGCAGTACTTC. Residues: CASSWSPSIAGDYEQYF.

J is TRBJ2-7 and V is TRBV5-1; 7 bases map to TRBD2. The CDR3 has 15 amino acids. Germline CDR1 SGHRS, CDR2 YFSETQ. J was trimmed by 5 bases and V by 4 bases; bases with no gene match: 12. The CDR3 loop reads CASSPRWGGLDEQYF. In nucleotides, the CDR3 is TGCGCCAGCAGCCCACGGTGGGGGGGACTGGACGAGCAGTACTTC.

The V call is TRBV9, the J call TRBJ2-3, with a weak D call TRBD1 (6 bases). The CDR3 consists of 15 residues. The V and J ends lost 4 bases and 4 bases respectively, with 16 bases between them. Germline loops: CDR1 SGDLS, CDR2 YYNGEE. CDR3 coding DNA: TGTGCCAGCAGCCCGATGACAGGAATGTCAGATACGCAGTATTTT. Amino acids: CASSPMTGMSDTQYF.

This clone is medium-sized. The V call is TRBV27, the J call TRBJ2-7; weak D call: TRBD2 (6 bases). The CDR3 spans 14 residues. V lost 6 bases and J lost 2, with 14 bases in between. From germline, CDR1 is MNHEY and CDR2 SMNVEV (reference sequence). As DNA, the CDR3 is TGTGCCAGCAGCTTGGCGGGGTATGCCTACGAGCAGTACTTC. Translation: CASSLAGYAYEQYF.

Comments on this clone: The same CDR3 arises from other DNA sequences in this sample as well. The chain is built from TRBV6-5 and TRBJ1-1, with D possibly being TRBD1 (6 bases). The CDR3 totals 14 residues. Germline values: CDR1 MNHEY, CDR2 SVGAGI. Deletions cut 2 bases from V and 0 bases from J, with 7 bases between. The DNA of the CDR3 is TGTGCCAGCAGTTACCGGACAGTGAACACTGAAGCTTTCTTT. Translation gives CASSYRTVNTEAFF.

This chain joins TRBV5-5 and TRBJ2-7, with D hard to call. There are 14 residues in the CDR3. V was pared by 6 bases and J by 1 base, with 14 bases between. Germline values: CDR1 SGHKS, CDR2 YYEKEE (reference sequence). The CDR3 spells CASKYPGSSYEQYF. CDR3 DNA sequence: TGTGCCAGCAAATACCCAGGTTCGTCCTACGAGCAGTACTTC.

The V gene is TRBV15, the J gene TRBJ2-2; 8 bases are shared with TRBD2. The CDR3 length is 17 residues. The germline CDR1 and CDR2 sequences are LNHNV and YYDKDF (reference sequence). Trimming removed 0 bases from V and 3 bases from J; junction bases left unmatched: 6. This chain's CDR3 is CATSRDEELADTGELFF. CDR3 nucleotides: TGTGCCACCAGCAGAGATGAGGAACTAGCGGACACCGGGGAGCTGTTTTTT.

This clone was counted at least ten times. Other DNA sequences of this sample code for an identical CDR3. CDR3 in amino acids: CASSEGMNTEAFF. The CDR3 bases are TGCGCCAGCAGTGAGGGGATGAACACTGAAGCTTTCTTT. The chain links TRBV10-1 to TRBJ1-1, with D unresolved. Germline CDR1 and CDR2: WNHNN and SYGVQD (reference sequence). Between the trimmed V and J ends, which lost 2 bases and 0 bases, there was a span of 4 bases. The CDR3 is 13 amino acids.

This chain uses TRBV4-1 with TRBJ2-5; 8 nucleotides match TRBD2. Per germline, CDR1 MGHRA and CDR2 YSYEKL. The CDR3 is made up of 15 amino acids. V was clipped by 4 bases and J by 5 bases; unmatched bases: 9. The CDR3 bases are TGCGCCAGCAGCCGTGGCGGGGGGCTGGGGGAGACCCAGTACTTC. Amino acid sequence: CASSRGGGLGETQYF.

The chain couples TRBV28 to TRBJ2-7; D unclear. Trimming took 8 bases from V and 2 from J, leaving 19 bases between them. The CDR3 loop spans 15 amino acids. Germline CDR1 reads MDHEN; CDR2 reads SYDVKM. CDR3 coding DNA: TGTGCCAGCTCCCTTCCAAGGGCCCTTACCTACGAGCAGTACTTC. The encoded protein is CASSLPRALTYEQYF.

The rearrangement uses TRBV7-3 and TRBJ2-1; D may be TRBD1 or TRBD2 (5 bases each). The CDR3 totals 15 residues. CDR1 and CDR2 (germline): SGHTA, FQGTGA. Trimming removed 1 base at V and 5 bases at J, with 12 bases between. CDR3 in amino acids: CASSLNWGFDNEQFF. CDR3 in DNA: TGTGCCAGCAGCTTAAATTGGGGGTTCGACAATGAGCAGTTCTTC.

V and J are TRBV7-2 and TRBJ2-7; 14 bases align to TRBD2. CDR3 length: 18 residues. Germline CDR1 SGHTA, CDR2 FQGNSA. V was pared by 2 bases and J by 5 bases, with 11 bases of the junction left unmatched. DNA of the CDR3: TGTGCCAGCAGCTTAATACCGGGACTAGCGGGGGTTCACCACGAGCAGTACTTC. This codes for CASSLIPGLAGVHHEQYF.

The V call is TRBV7-6, the J call TRBJ1-1; D is perhaps TRBD1 (5 bases). Germline V gives CDR1 SGHVS, CDR2 FNYEAQ. The CDR3 has 18 residues. Trimming shortened V by 5 bases and J by 2 bases, and 24 bases separated the two germline ends. DNA for the CDR3: TGTGCCAGCAGCCCGCCAGGGTTAGGAGACTGGGGCAACACTGAAGCTTTCTTT. This gives the protein CASSPPGLGDWGNTEAFF.

V usage is TRBV19 and J usage is TRBJ2-7; tentatively, D is TRBD2 (5 bases). Germline V gene lookup returns CDR1 LNHDA and CDR2 SQIVND (reference sequence). Trimming cost V 5 bases and J 2 bases, with 13 bases left between them. This CDR3 is built from 14 residues. The chain's CDR3 is CASSWGVGTYEQYF. The CDR3 coding sequence is TGTGCCAGTAGTTGGGGAGTAGGTACCTACGAGCAGTACTTC.

To note about this clone: The same CDR3 is also encoded by other DNA sequences in this sample. The chain employs TRBV27 and TRBJ2-7; 10 nucleotides match TRBD1. This CDR3 region has 15 residues. The germline V gene has CDR1 MNHEY and CDR2 SMNVEV (reference sequence). V lost 3 bases and J lost 3; bases outside the gene matches: 5. CDR3 sequence: CASSLRDRGLYEQYF. CDR3 DNA sequence: TGTGCCAGCAGTTTGCGAGACAGGGGGCTCTACGAGCAGTACTTC.